Here is one T cell receptor beta chain with its context. These data originate in a study of blood T cell repertoires in COVID-19. Across the study: Samples representing acute and convalescent COVID-19 were sourced from the United States, Italy and Spain. Nucleic acid was either cDNA or gDNA, and it came from T cells, B-cell-depleted T cells, or PBMCs.

The authors' processing: Estimation of nucleated cell counts relied on the amplification of reference gene primers. The protocol was immunoSEQ multiplex PCR, while the TCRdb copy is restricted to in-frame clones and leaves out a portion. Clonal size and the V and J genes are those of that table, whereas D and trimming came from the DNA. This table holds roughly 59,000 clones, more than 75% found once. CDR3 length: 14 residues. With V trimmed by 0 bases and J by 7 bases, 3 bases remained unmatched. In germline, CDR1 is KGHSH, CDR2 LQKENI. The origin of this receptor is a man older than 75 with acute or convalescent COVID-19. The genes are TRBV18 and TRBJ1-2, with 9 bases aligning to TRBD1. Sequenced input: peripheral blood. The CDR3 nucleotides are TGTGCCAGCTCACCACCCGGACAGGGGTTTGGCTACACCTTC. Translating gives CASSPPGQGFGYTF.